The clone carrying this T cell receptor beta chain was counted ten times or more. The antigen remains undetermined. This record belongs to a study of T cell repertoires in cytomegalovirus infection. About the research overall: Matching HLA type and CMV infection were both indicated by public TCR beta signatures.

General study findings and limits: Within the response measured ex vivo, HLA-C-restricted CMV-specific TCR beta clonotypes were dominant. Cumulative public TCR beta family frequency identified carriers of CMV plus the relevant HLA.

TCRdb re-analysed the reads in MiXCR, keeping a single row per CDR3 protein. The sample comprises some 400,000 distinct CDR3 sequences, around a sixth of which are singletons, and roughly 9% rests with the top ten. V lost 2 bases to trimming and J lost 5 bases, with 8 bases between them. Per the germline V gene, CDR1 is DFQATT and CDR2 is SNEGSKA (reference sequence). The CDR3 runs to 12 residues. Source material: PBMCs. V usage is TRBV20-1 and J usage is TRBJ2-3; no reliable D call. This clonotype was obtained from a human donor in good health (CMV status not recorded). Some clones in this sample may be carry-over from other donors' samples. CDR3 DNA: TGCAGTGCTAGATCCAGGCTAGATACGCAGTATTTT. Protein sequence: CSARSRLDTQYF.